Included here is one T cell receptor (beta chain) sequence, with context. These data come from a study of blood T cells in healthy people across ages. This CDR3 contains 14 residues. Germline assignment: CDR1 SGHAT and CDR2 FQNNGV. Together with a sample-barcoded 5' primer, a J-beta primer mix was included in a second PCR lasting roughly 7 to 11 cycles. TCRdb re-called the 5' RACE reads through MiXCR, storing one row per CDR3 protein. The sample carries about 720,000 distinct CDR3 sequences, just under 25% recorded once. The sample, approximately 10 milliliters of peripheral blood, was drawn from each donor. These data were also filed under a second study, of T cells of mothers and their children. That paper states: The entire RNA extract went into cDNA synthesis at approximately 1.4 ug per 15 ul. The second PCR's M1S primer added sample barcodes and 2-4 random nucleotides.

The receptor comes from a boy aged 5-17 years in good health. The chain links TRBV11-2 to TRBJ2-5; 11 positions agree with TRBD2. The DNA end lines up better with TRBJ2-1; the J call may be wrong. The source material was blood. This CDR3 is CASSATSGSPTQFF. DNA of the CDR3: TGTGCCAGCAGCGCCACTAGCGGGAGTCCAACACAGTTCTTC.